The 21 T cell receptor beta chains in this list originate from one sample, sequenced in a study of cytomegalovirus exposure and HLA in healthy donors. In the PCR, 60 Vbeta and 13 Jbeta primers were used. This table comes from immunoSEQ multiplex PCR, and its TCRdb copy is limited to in-frame clones, with some not included. The sample contains about 150,000 clones, around two thirds of which appear only once. The sequenced sample consisted of PBMCs. These receptors all stem from a woman aged 18-29 years in good health and CMV-seronegative.

J is TRBJ2-7 and V is TRBV7-2, with D possibly being TRBD1 (7 bases). The length of the CDR3 is 16 residues. CDR1 and CDR2 (germline): SGHTA, FQGNSA. V dropped 1 base and J dropped 2 bases, with 15 bases sitting between them. CDR3 nucleotide sequence: TGTGCCAGCAGCTTAGGGGCGGGACAGAGACCCTACGAGCAGTACTTC. This encodes CASSLGAGQRPYEQYF.

The rearrangement joins TRBV19 to TRBJ2-1; possible D gene TRBD2, 6 bases. There are 14 residues in the CDR3. Trimming removed 7 bases at V and 0 bases at J, with 10 bases between. Per the germline V gene, CDR1 is LNHDA and CDR2 is SQIVND (reference sequence). The CDR3 is CASNGGTSYNEQFF. The CDR3, as DNA: TGTGCCAGTAACGGCGGGACCTCCTACAATGAGCAGTTCTTC.

The V call is TRBV7-2, the J call TRBJ2-5; maybe TRBD2 (5 bases). The germline V gene encodes CDR1 SGHTA and CDR2 FQGNSA. V gave up 5 bases and J gave up 1 base, with 11 bases separating them. The CDR3 is 14 residues long. This CDR3 is CASSPPGSQETQYF. The CDR3, as DNA: TGTGCCAGCAGCCCCCCGGGAAGCCAAGAGACCCAGTACTTC.

The chain has TRBV6-8 and TRBJ1-3; D uncertain. The CDR3 covers 14 residues. Trimming took off 4 bases at V and 2 bases at J, with 9 bases between the two ends. The germline V gene has CDR1 MNHGY and CDR2 SAAAGT. CDR3 loop: CASSSREAGNTIYF. CDR3 nucleotides: TGTGCCAGCAGTTCGAGGGAAGCTGGAAACACCATATATTTT.

The chain combines TRBV6-1 with TRBJ1-5; 8 bases are shared with TRBD1. The CDR3 runs to 14 residues. J lost 9 bases, V lost 1 base, and 5 bases had no gene match. The germline V gene encodes CDR1 MNHNS and CDR2 SASEGT. CDR3 coding DNA: TGTGCCAGCAGTGAAGAAGGGACAGGTAGGCCCCAGCATTTT. Protein: CASSEEGTGRPQHF.

The rearrangement joins TRBV10-1 to TRBJ2-7; 10 bases align to TRBD2. The CDR3 has 17 amino acids. The germline gives CDR1 WNHNN, CDR2 SYGVQD (reference sequence). V gave up 0 bases and J gave up 3 bases; unmatched junction bases: 8. In DNA form, the CDR3 reads TGCGCCAGCAGTGAGTCGACTCGGACTAGCGGCTTCTACGAGCAGTACGTC. It yields the protein CASSESTRTSGFYEQYV.

The rearrangement uses TRBV2 and TRBJ1-2; a possible D gene is TRBD1 (6 bases). Germline-derived CDR1 and CDR2 are SNHLY and FYNNEI. Trimming removed 7 bases from V and 1 base from J, with 13 bases in between. There are 14 residues in the CDR3. CDR3 residues: CASTSDSVNYGYTF. The DNA of the CDR3 is TGTGCCAGCACTTCGGACAGCGTTAACTATGGCTACACCTTC.

The chain employs TRBV7-2 and TRBJ2-5; 7 positions agree with TRBD2. The CDR3 consists of 15 residues. The germline gives CDR1 SGHTA, CDR2 FQGNSA. V shed 1 base and J 5 bases; nucleotides not matched to a gene: 7. CDR3 loop: CASSLVMAGEETQYF. CDR3 DNA sequence: TGTGCCAGCAGCTTAGTAATGGCGGGGGAGGAGACCCAGTACTTC.

With regard to this clone: The same CDR3 arises from other DNA sequences in this sample as well. J is TRBJ1-6 and V is TRBV6-5; TRBD1 is a possible D gene (5 bases). This CDR3 is built from 15 residues. Germline V gives CDR1 MNHEY, CDR2 SVGAGI. Trimming left V 0 bases short and J 9 bases short, with 12 bases between. The CDR3 DNA follows: TGTGCCAGCAGTTACTCGACGGGGGATCCTTCACCCCTCCACTTT. Translated, it gives CASSYSTGDPSPLHF.

The chain employs TRBV11-2 and TRBJ2-1; D not certain. Germline V gene data show CDR1 as SGHAT and CDR2 as FQNNGV. This CDR3 has 15 residues. V lost 1 base and J lost 0, with 7 bases in between. CDR3 protein: CASSLAASSYNEQFF. The CDR3 DNA reads as TGTGCCAGCAGCTTAGCGGCTAGCTCCTACAATGAGCAGTTCTTC.

The V gene is TRBV4-2, the J gene TRBJ1-2, with TRBD1 identical over 10 bases. V gave up 0 bases and J gave up 3 bases; unmatched junction bases: 1. This CDR3 contains 15 residues. CDR1 is LGHNA and CDR2 is YNFKEQ in the germline V gene. Here the CDR3 reads CASSQEGTGDYGYTF. CDR3 DNA sequence: TGTGCCAGCAGCCAAGAGGGGACAGGGGACTATGGCTACACCTTC.

The V call is TRBV18, the J call TRBJ2-5; D might be TRBD1 (6 bases). The CDR3 runs 14 residues. The germline V gene encodes CDR1 KGHSH and CDR2 LQKENI. Trimming removed 3 bases from V and 2 bases from J, with 10 bases in between. CDR3 protein: CASSPGTIQETQYF. As DNA, the CDR3 is TGTGCCAGCTCACCGGGGACAATACAAGAGACCCAGTACTTC.

The DNA for the CDR3 is TGTGCCAGCAGCCAAGGAGCGTCTTACACAGATACGCAGTATTTT. It yields the protein CASSQGASYTDTQYF. This chain uses TRBV14 with TRBJ2-3; D remains ambiguous. Trimming left V 1 base short and J 2 bases short, with 10 bases between. The CDR3 totals 15 residues. The germline V gene has CDR1 SGHDN and CDR2 FVKESK.

This clone was counted only a few times. The V gene is TRBV4-1, the J gene TRBJ2-1, with 7 bases aligning to TRBD2. The V gene's germline CDR1 is MGHRA and CDR2 YSYEKL. The trim removed 1 base at V and 5 bases at J, leaving 8 bases unmatched. This CDR3 is 16 amino acids long. This chain's CDR3 is CASSQGFGGGNNEQFF. CDR3 nucleotides: TGCGCCAGCAGCCAAGGGTTTGGGGGGGGGAACAATGAGCAGTTCTTC.

CDR3 sequence reads: CASSLGLAPGDEQFF. CDR3 DNA sequence: TGTGCCAGCAGCTTAGGGCTAGCCCCAGGGGATGAGCAGTTCTTC. The chain recombines TRBV11-2 with TRBJ2-1, with D perhaps matching TRBD1 (6 bases). CDR1 is SGHAT and CDR2 is FQNNGV in the germline V gene. There are 15 residues in the CDR3. V shed 1 base and J shed 8 bases, with 15 bases lying between them.

This chain connects TRBV4-2 to TRBJ2-1, with a possible D match to TRBD2 (6 bases). The CDR3 runs to 15 residues. Germline values: CDR1 LGHNA, CDR2 YNFKEQ. V dropped 2 bases and J dropped 6 bases, with 14 bases sitting between them. The CDR3 bases are TGTGCCAGCAGCCAAAACCGGGGGACGGGCAATGAGCAGTTCTTC. Its translation: CASSQNRGTGNEQFF.

V and J are TRBV30 and TRBJ1-1; D is ambiguous. Trimming cost V 0 bases and J 3 bases, with 8 bases left between them. The CDR3 extends over 13 amino acids. Germline lookup yields CDR1 GTSNPN and CDR2 SVGIG (reference sequence). The CDR3 nucleotides are TGTGCCTGGAGTGTGCGGGGTGACACTGAAGCTTTCTTT. Translated, it gives CAWSVRGDTEAFF.

The V and J genes are TRBV14 and TRBJ1-1; TRBD1 agrees at 9 bases. Germline-derived CDR1 and CDR2 are SGHDN and FVKESK. The J segment lost 9 bases and the V segment lost 4 bases, leaving 6 bases of the junction unmatched. This CDR3 is built from 13 residues. DNA of the CDR3: TGTGCCAGCAGCCTAGACAGGGGGAAAAAAGCTTTCTTT. It encodes CASSLDRGKKAFF.

The chain uses TRBV15 and TRBJ1-2; weak D call: TRBD1 (5 bases). The V end was cut by 3 bases, the J end by 4 bases, with 18 bases between. The CDR3 is made up of 16 amino acids. CDR1 and CDR2 from the germline V gene are LNHNV and YYDKDF (reference sequence). The CDR3 nucleotides read TGTGCCACCAGCAGGGCCGAGGAGGGGCTCAGCTATGGCTACACCTTC. Translated: CATSRAEEGLSYGYTF.

This chain connects TRBV11-3 to TRBJ1-1, with D uncertain. This CDR3 region has 14 residues. CDR1 and CDR2 from the germline V gene are SGHNT and YENEEA. The ends were cut back, 6 bases at V and 1 base at J, with 12 bases in the middle. For the CDR3, the DNA is TGTGCCAGCAGTCGCACCCGGTCGAACACTGAAGCTTTCTTT. It specifies CASSRTRSNTEAFF.

CDR3 in amino acids: CASKLAGATDTQYF. The CDR3 DNA sequence: TGTGCCAGCAAACTAGCGGGGGCCACAGATACGCAGTATTTT. This rearrangement joins TRBV2 to TRBJ2-3; 11 positions match TRBD2. V lost 7 bases to trimming and J lost 2 bases; unmatched junction nucleotides: 2. This CDR3 is 14 amino acids long. Germline CDR1 is SNHLY and CDR2 is FYNNEI. Full variable domain (rest looked up from reference TRBV2 and TRBJ2-3): EPEVTQTPSHQVTQMGQEVILRCVPISNHLYFYWYRQILGQKVEFLVSFYNNEISEKSEIFDDQFSVERPDGSNFTLKIRSTKLEDSAMYFCASKLAGATDTQYFGPGTRLTVL.